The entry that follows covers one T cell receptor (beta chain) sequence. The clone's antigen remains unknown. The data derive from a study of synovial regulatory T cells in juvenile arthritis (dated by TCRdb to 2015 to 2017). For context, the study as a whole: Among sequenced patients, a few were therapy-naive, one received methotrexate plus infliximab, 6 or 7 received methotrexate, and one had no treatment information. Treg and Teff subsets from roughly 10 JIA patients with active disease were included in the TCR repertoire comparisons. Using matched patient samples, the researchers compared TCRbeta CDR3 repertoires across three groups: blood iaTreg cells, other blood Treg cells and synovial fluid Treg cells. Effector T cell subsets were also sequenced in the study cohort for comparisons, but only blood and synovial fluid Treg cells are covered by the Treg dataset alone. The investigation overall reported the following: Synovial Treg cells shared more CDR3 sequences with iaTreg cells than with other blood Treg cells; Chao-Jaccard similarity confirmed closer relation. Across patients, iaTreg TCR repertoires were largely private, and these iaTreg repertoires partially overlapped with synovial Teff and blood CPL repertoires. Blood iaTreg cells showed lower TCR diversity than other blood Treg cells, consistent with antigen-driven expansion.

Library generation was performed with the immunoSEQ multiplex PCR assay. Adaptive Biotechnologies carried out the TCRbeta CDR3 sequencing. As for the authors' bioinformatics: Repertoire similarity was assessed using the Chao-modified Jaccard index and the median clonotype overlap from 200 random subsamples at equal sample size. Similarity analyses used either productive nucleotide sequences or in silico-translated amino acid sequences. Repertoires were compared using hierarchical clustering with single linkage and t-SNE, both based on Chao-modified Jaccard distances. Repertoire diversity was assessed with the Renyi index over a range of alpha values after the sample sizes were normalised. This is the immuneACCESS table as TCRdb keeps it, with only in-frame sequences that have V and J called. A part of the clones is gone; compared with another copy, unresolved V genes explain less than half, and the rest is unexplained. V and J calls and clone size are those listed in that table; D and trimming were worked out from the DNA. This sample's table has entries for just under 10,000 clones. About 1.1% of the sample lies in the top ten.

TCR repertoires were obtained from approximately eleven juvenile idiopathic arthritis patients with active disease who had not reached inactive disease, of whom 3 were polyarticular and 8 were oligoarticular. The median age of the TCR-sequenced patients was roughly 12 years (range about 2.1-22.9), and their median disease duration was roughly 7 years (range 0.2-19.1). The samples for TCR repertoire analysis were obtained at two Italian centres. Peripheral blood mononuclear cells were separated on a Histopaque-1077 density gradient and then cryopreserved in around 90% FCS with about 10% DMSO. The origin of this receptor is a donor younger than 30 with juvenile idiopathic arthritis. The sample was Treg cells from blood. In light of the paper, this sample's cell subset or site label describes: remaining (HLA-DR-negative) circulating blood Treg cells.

The CDR3 here reads CASTWTSGTVYEQYF. In this chain, TRBV5-6 is recombined with TRBJ2-7; lacking DNA, the TRBD2 call made by TCRdb goes unchecked. The germline V gene provides CDR1 SGHDT and CDR2 YYEEEE. The CDR3 holds 15 amino acids from the cysteine to the phenylalanine. A DNA sequence was not provided.